These 20 T cell receptor beta chains came from one sample sequenced in a study of shared clonotypes between healthy human individuals. The table came from immunoSEQ multiplex PCR; TCRdb's copy has only in-frame clones and leaves some out. The sample carries some 660,000 clones, around 78% recorded once. The specimen was memory CD4+ T cells sorted from blood. Regarding subset: CD45RA-negative fraction. These TCRs come from a woman aged 30 to 39 in good health.

The genes are TRBV27 and TRBJ2-3, with 10 bases lining up with TRBD2. CDR1 and CDR2 (germline): MNHEY, SMNVEV (reference sequence). V shed 7 bases, J shed 2 bases, and the junction held 6 bases outside the gene matches. The CDR3 consists of 15 residues. CDR3 in amino acids: CASKLAGQITDTQYF. The CDR3 nucleotides read TGTGCCAGCAAACTAGCGGGACAGATCACAGATACGCAGTATTTT.

V usage is TRBV2 and J usage is TRBJ1-2, with 7 bases aligning to TRBD1. The CDR3 spans 14 residues. The J segment lost 8 bases and the V segment lost 8 bases, leaving 14 bases of the junction unmatched. CDR1 and CDR2 from the germline V gene are SNHLY and FYNNEI. The CDR3 protein is CASGALRQGDGYTF. The DNA of the CDR3 is TGTGCCAGCGGCGCCCTCCGACAGGGCGACGGCTACACCTTC.

V and J are TRBV18 and TRBJ1-2; 11 bases are a match to TRBD1. Germline V CDR1 and CDR2: KGHSH, LQKENI. This CDR3 spans 16 amino acids. J gave up 7 bases and V 6 bases, and 13 bases lay outside the gene matches. CDR3 DNA sequence: TGTGCCAGCTCGTTCGGACAGGGGGCTTTAGTAGGTGGCTACACCTTC. Translation gives CASSFGQGALVGGYTF.

CDR3 in DNA: TGCAGCGCTACGGGGGGAAGCTCCTACGAGCAGTACTTC. As protein: CSATGGSSYEQYF. The chain is built from TRBV29-1 and TRBJ2-7; 7 bases agree with TRBD2. The V segment lost 7 bases and the J segment 0 bases; nucleotides outside the gene matches: 6. This CDR3 is 13 amino acids long. Germline V CDR1 and CDR2: SQVTM, ANQGSEA.

The V gene is TRBV11-2, the J gene TRBJ1-2, with unresolved D. CDR3 length: 15 residues. CDR1 is SGHAT, CDR2 FQNNGV, per germline. Between the trimmed V and J ends, which lost 4 bases and 7 bases, there was a span of 19 bases. This chain's CDR3 is CASSSQIVWGAGYTF. As DNA, the CDR3 is TGTGCCAGCAGCTCTCAGATCGTGTGGGGTGCTGGCTACACCTTC.

This clone came up a few times. This chain uses TRBV18 with TRBJ2-3; the D is unclear. Germline V gene data show CDR1 as KGHSH and CDR2 as LQKENI. The V end lost 1 base, the J end lost 0 bases, and 5 bases lay between the germline ends. The CDR3 length is 14 residues. The CDR3 is CASSPQASTDTQYF. In DNA form, the CDR3 reads TGTGCCAGCTCACCACAGGCTAGCACAGATACGCAGTATTTT.

The chain uses TRBV5-1 and TRBJ2-6; no clear D. V was shortened by 4 bases and J by 0 bases, with 8 bases between the two germline ends. The CDR3 is 15 residues long. Germline loops: CDR1 SGHRS, CDR2 YFSETQ. Here the CDR3 DNA reads TGCGCCAGCAGCCAGACGAGCTCTGGGGCCAACGTCCTGACTTTC. Translation gives CASSQTSSGANVLTF. The variable domain in full, with the rest retrieved from reference TRBV5-1 and TRBJ2-6, is KAGVTQTPRYLIKTRGQQVTLSCSPISGHRSVSWYQQTPGQGLQFLFEYFSETQRNKGNFPGRFSGRQFSNSRSEMNVSTLELGDSALYLCASSQTSSGANVLTFGAGSRLTVL.

This chain uses TRBV29-1 with TRBJ2-5; the match to TRBD2 covers 14 bases. With V trimmed by 7 bases and J by 7 bases, 8 bases remained unmatched. The CDR3 is 14 residues long. Germline CDR1 SQVTM, CDR2 ANQGSEA. The DNA of the CDR3 is TGCAGCGGCGGGGGGACTAGCGGGGGCAGGACCCAGTACTTC. Encoded protein: CSGGGTSGGRTQYF. Complete variable domain (other parts from reference TRBV29-1 and TRBJ2-5): SAVISQKPSRDICQRGTSLTIQCQVDSQVTMMFWYRQQPGQSLTLIATANQGSEATYESGFVIDKFPISRPNLTFSTLTVSNMSPEDSSIYLCSGGGTSGGRTQYFGPGTRLLVL.

This clone came up a few times. This chain connects TRBV29-1 to TRBJ1-1; the D is unclear. With 6 bases removed from V and 4 bases from J, the gap between germline ends came to 18 bases. In germline, CDR1 is SQVTM, CDR2 ANQGSEA. The length of the CDR3 is 14 residues. CDR3 coding DNA: TGCAGCGTCGGACGGCCTGGGAGGGCCACTGAAGCTTTCTTT. Translation: CSVGRPGRATEAFF.

This sequence joins TRBV28 and TRBJ1-4, with 10 nucleotides matching TRBD1. The germline V gene encodes CDR1 MDHEN and CDR2 SYDVKM. The CDR3 consists of 14 residues. J lost 7 bases, V lost 3 bases, and 2 bases had no gene match. The CDR3, as DNA: TGTGCCAGCAGTTTGACAGGGGGCTTTGAAAAACTGTTTTTT. Translation: CASSLTGGFEKLFF.

This clone was seen more than once but under ten times. The V gene is TRBV18, the J gene TRBJ2-7; D is ambiguous. Looked up from germline, CDR1 is KGHSH and CDR2 is LQKENI. The CDR3 length is 15 residues. The germline V and J ends were trimmed by 5 bases and 3 bases, with 17 bases remaining between them. As DNA, the CDR3 is TGTGCCAGCTCAGCGGAAGGGTGGTCCCTCTACGAGCAGTACTTC. Amino acids: CASSAEGWSLYEQYF.

V gene TRBV25-1 combines with J gene TRBJ1-1; D ambiguous. CDR3 length: 13 residues. Germline loops: CDR1 MGHDK, CDR2 SYGVNS. Trimming shortened V by 3 bases and J by 8 bases, and 13 bases separated the two germline ends. CDR3 loop: CASSEGAELEAFF. The CDR3 coding sequence is TGTGCCAGCAGTGAGGGAGCCGAGTTGGAAGCTTTCTTT.

The chain uses TRBV5-8 and TRBJ2-2; 9 bases are a match to TRBD2. In germline, CDR1 is SGHTS, CDR2 YDEGEE. Trimming removed 0 bases from V and 4 bases from J; junction bases left unmatched: 10. CDR3 size: 18 residues. CDR3 protein: CASSLALSLAGITGELFF. CDR3 coding DNA: TGTGCCAGCAGCTTGGCCTTATCCCTAGCGGGGATCACCGGGGAGCTGTTTTTT.

This chain links TRBV6-5 with TRBJ1-2; 7 bases line up with TRBD1. V shed 5 bases, J shed 5 bases, and the junction held 11 bases outside the gene matches. This CDR3 contains 15 residues. CDR1 is MNHEY and CDR2 is SVGAGI in the germline V gene. The CDR3 region is CASSVQGSGIYGYTF. CDR3 bases: TGTGCCAGCAGTGTACAGGGGTCCGGGATATATGGCTACACCTTC.

The genes are TRBV30 and TRBJ2-7; TRBD1 is a possible D gene (6 bases). CDR1 is GTSNPN, CDR2 SVGIG, per germline (reference sequence). Trimming took off 3 bases at V and 6 bases at J, with 6 bases between the two ends. The CDR3 runs 10 residues. CDR3 protein: CAWSRGEQYF. For the CDR3, the DNA is TGTGCCTGGAGCAGGGGCGAGCAGTACTTC.

The gene calls are TRBV29-1 and TRBJ1-2; TRBD1 matches 12 bases. Germline assignment: CDR1 SQVTM and CDR2 ANQGSEA. After removal of 6 bases from V and 6 bases from J, the junction contained 8 bases not matched to a gene. The CDR3 totals 14 residues. The CDR3 nucleotides read TGCAGCGTCGCAACGGGGACAGGGGGCGATGGCTACACCTTC. Translating gives CSVATGTGGDGYTF. Full variable domain (outside the CDR3, taken from reference TRBV29-1 and TRBJ1-2): SAVISQKPSRDICQRGTSLTIQCQVDSQVTMMFWYRQQPGQSLTLIATANQGSEATYESGFVIDKFPISRPNLTFSTLTVSNMSPEDSSIYLCSVATGTGGDGYTFGSGTRLTVV.

In this sample, this clone turned up a few times. Other nucleotide sequences from this sample produce the same CDR3. The V call is TRBV5-1, the J call TRBJ1-2; 7 bases fit TRBD1. This CDR3 has 15 amino acids. Germline V gene lookup returns CDR1 SGHRS and CDR2 YFSETQ. The ends lost 3 bases at V and 1 base at J; junction bases unmatched: 6. CDR3 in amino acids: CASSWGDRDNYGYTF. CDR3 DNA: TGCGCCAGCAGCTGGGGAGACAGGGATAACTATGGCTACACCTTC.

This clone was seen just once. V and J are TRBV7-2 and TRBJ1-5, with D perhaps matching TRBD1 (6 bases). This CDR3 has 13 residues. The V end was cut by 5 bases, the J end by 4 bases, with 9 bases between. Germline CDR1 and CDR2: SGHTA and FQGNSA. CDR3 sequence (DNA): TGTGCCAGCAGCCTTACAGGGAATCAGCCCCAGCATTTT. Its protein is CASSLTGNQPQHF.

This clone has just one count. The V and J genes are TRBV27 and TRBJ2-2; D might be TRBD1 (5 bases). There are 16 residues in the CDR3. Germline CDR1 MNHEY, CDR2 SMNVEV (reference sequence). Trimming took 2 bases from V and 0 from J, leaving 10 bases between them. CDR3 region: CASSLQAGTNTGELFF. The CDR3 DNA is TGTGCCAGCAGTTTACAGGCAGGGACGAACACCGGGGAGCTGTTTTTT.

This chain connects TRBV10-3 to TRBJ1-4; D call uncertain. The germline V and J ends were trimmed by 4 bases and 8 bases, with 17 bases remaining between them. The germline CDR1 and CDR2 sequences are ENHRY and SYGVKD. This CDR3 contains 15 residues. CDR3: CAISGGPLEGEKLFF. In nucleotides, the CDR3 is TGTGCCATCAGTGGAGGACCCCTCGAAGGGGAAAAACTGTTTTTT.